Each of the 6 T cell receptor beta chains below was sequenced from the same sample in a study of T cell clones after liver transplantation. The repertoire was sequenced with immunoSEQ multiplex PCR; TCRdb's copy has only in-frame clones and lacks some. The sample lists roughly 100,000 clones, 80% to 90% seen once, with around 3% in the top ten. Source: CD4+ T cells from blood, taken approximately 43 months after liver transplant. These receptors originate from a human patient who received a liver transplant. Some of the T cells may derive from the graft donor.

This chain links TRBV28 with TRBJ2-5, with TRBD2 matching over 15 bases. The CDR3 runs 15 residues. Trimming cost V 3 bases and J 5 bases; bases outside gene matches: 1. The germline V gene has CDR1 MDHEN and CDR2 SYDVKM. As DNA, the CDR3 is TGTGCCAGCAGTTTTGGGACTAGCGGGAGGGAGACCCAGTACTTC. Its translation: CASSFGTSGRETQYF.

The chain links TRBV10-3 to TRBJ1-2; tentative D call: TRBD1 (5 bases). The CDR3 sequence is 13 residues long. Trimming removed 3 bases from V and 9 bases from J, with 14 bases in between. Germline-derived CDR1 and CDR2 are ENHRY and SYGVKD. CDR3 sequence: CAISDETANRYTF. DNA of the CDR3: TGTGCCATCAGTGACGAGACAGCAAATCGCTACACCTTC.

The chain has TRBV18 and TRBJ1-1; D is uncertain. V was shortened by 2 bases and J by 1 base, with 5 bases between the two germline ends. The CDR3 loop spans 13 amino acids. Per germline, CDR1 KGHSH and CDR2 LQKENI. The CDR3 sequence is CASSPDQNTEAFF. The CDR3 DNA is TGTGCCAGCTCACCAGACCAGAACACTGAAGCTTTCTTT. Drawing the rest from reference TRBV18 and TRBJ1-1, the complete variable domain is NAGVMQNPRHLVRRRGQEARLRCSPMKGHSHVYWYRQLPEEGLKFMVYLQKENIIDESGMPKERFSAEFPKEGPSILRIQQVVRGDSAAYFCASSPDQNTEAFFGQGTRLTVV.

The chain combines TRBV6-1 with TRBJ1-2; D remains unclear. The CDR3 extends over 15 amino acids. Trimming removed 8 bases at V and 0 bases at J, with 16 bases between. The germline gives CDR1 MNHNS, CDR2 SASEGT. CDR3 amino acids: CASGLSGRTNYGYTF. In DNA form, the CDR3 reads TGTGCCAGCGGACTCTCAGGTCGCACTAACTATGGCTACACCTTC.

The chain carries TRBV7-2 and TRBJ2-1; 12 nucleotides line up with TRBD1. Germline assignment: CDR1 SGHTA and CDR2 FQGNSA. After removal of 3 bases from V and 6 bases from J, the junction contained 3 bases not matched to a gene. CDR3 size: 15 residues. CDR3 in DNA: TGTGCCAGCAGCTTCGGGACAGGGGGCTCCAATGAGCAGTTCTTC. The encoded protein is CASSFGTGGSNEQFF. The entire variable domain, with the rest obtained from reference TRBV7-2 and TRBJ2-1, is as follows: GAGVSQSPSNKVTEKGKDVELRCDPISGHTALYWYRQSLGQGLEFLIYFQGNSAPDKSGLPSDRFSAERTGGSVSTLTIQRTQQEDSAVYLCASSFGTGGSNEQFFGPGTRLTVL.

The rearrangement uses TRBV4-1 and TRBJ2-5; 11 bases agree with TRBD1. Trimming took 4 bases from V and 1 from J; bases not matched to a gene: 11. CDR1 is MGHRA and CDR2 is YSYEKL in the germline V gene. The CDR3 contains 18 residues. The DNA for the CDR3 is TGCGCCAGCAGCCGAAGCCCGACGGGACAGGGGGTCCAAGAGACCCAGTACTTC. Translated, it gives CASSRSPTGQGVQETQYF.